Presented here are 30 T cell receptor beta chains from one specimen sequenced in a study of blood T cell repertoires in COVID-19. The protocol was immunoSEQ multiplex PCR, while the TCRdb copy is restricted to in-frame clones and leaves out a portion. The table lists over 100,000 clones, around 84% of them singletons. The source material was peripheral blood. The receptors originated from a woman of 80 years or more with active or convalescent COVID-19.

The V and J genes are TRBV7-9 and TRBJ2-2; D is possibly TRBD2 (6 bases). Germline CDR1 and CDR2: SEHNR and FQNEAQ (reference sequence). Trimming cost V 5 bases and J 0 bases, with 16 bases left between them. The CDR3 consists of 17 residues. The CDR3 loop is CASSPRGRATNTGELFF. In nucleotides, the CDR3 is TGTGCCAGCAGCCCGCGGGGCAGGGCCACGAACACCGGGGAGCTGTTTTTT.

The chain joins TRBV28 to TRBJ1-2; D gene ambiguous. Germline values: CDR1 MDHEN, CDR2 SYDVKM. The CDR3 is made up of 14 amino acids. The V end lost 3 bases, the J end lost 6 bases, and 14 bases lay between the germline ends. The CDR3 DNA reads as TGTGCCAGCAGTTTGCTAGGACTTTCGGATGGCTACACCTTC. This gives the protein CASSLLGLSDGYTF.

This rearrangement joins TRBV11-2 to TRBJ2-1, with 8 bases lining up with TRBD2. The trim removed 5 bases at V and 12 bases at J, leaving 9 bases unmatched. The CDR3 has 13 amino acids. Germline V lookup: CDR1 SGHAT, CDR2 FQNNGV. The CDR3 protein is CASSNSRTSSQFF. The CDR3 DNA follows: TGTGCCAGCAGCAACTCCCGGACTAGCTCGCAGTTCTTC.

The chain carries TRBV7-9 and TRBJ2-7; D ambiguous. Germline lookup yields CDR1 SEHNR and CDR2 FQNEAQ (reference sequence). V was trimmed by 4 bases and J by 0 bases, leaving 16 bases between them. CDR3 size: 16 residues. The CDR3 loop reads CASSSAGSWSSYEQYF. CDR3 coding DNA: TGTGCCAGCAGCTCCGCCGGGTCGTGGAGCTCCTACGAGCAGTACTTC.

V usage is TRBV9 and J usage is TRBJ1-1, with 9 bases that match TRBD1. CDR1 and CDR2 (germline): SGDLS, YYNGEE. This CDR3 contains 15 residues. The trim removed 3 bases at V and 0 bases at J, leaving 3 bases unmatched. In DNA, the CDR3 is TGTGCCAGCAGCGCCCGGACAGGGGTGAACACTGAAGCTTTCTTT. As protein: CASSARTGVNTEAFF.

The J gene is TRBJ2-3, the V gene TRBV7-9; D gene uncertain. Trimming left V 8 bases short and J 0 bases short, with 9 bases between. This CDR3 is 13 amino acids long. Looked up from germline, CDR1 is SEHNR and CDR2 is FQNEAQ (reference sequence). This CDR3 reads CASLVASTDTQYF. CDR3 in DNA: TGTGCCAGCCTGGTTGCGAGCACAGATACGCAGTATTTT.

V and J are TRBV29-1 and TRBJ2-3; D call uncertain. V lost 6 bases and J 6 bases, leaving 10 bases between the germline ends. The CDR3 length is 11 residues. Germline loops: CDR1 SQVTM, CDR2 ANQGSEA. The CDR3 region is CSVGPRDTQYF. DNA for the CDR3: TGCAGCGTCGGTCCCCGGGATACGCAGTATTTT.

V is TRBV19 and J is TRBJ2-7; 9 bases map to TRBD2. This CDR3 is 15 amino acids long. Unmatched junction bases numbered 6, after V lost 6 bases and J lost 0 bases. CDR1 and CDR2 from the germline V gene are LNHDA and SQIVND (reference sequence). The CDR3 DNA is TGTGCCAGTAGCAATAGCGGGGGACGCTCCTACGAGCAGTACTTC. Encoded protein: CASSNSGGRSYEQYF. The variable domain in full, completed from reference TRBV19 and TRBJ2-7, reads DGGITQSPKYLFRKEGQNVTLSCEQNLNHDAMYWYRQDPGQGLRLIYYSQIVNDFQKGDIAEGYSVSREKKESFPLTVTSAQKNPTAFYLCASSNSGGRSYEQYFGPGTRLTVT.

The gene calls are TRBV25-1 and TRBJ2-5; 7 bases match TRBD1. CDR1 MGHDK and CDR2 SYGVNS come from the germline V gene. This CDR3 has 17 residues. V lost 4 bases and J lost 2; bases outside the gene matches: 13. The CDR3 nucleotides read TGTGCCAGCAGTGCCTCCTGGACAGGCATCACTCAAGAGACCCAGTACTTC. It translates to CASSASWTGITQETQYF. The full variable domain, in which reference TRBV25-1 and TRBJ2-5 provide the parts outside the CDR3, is EADIYQTPRYLVIGTGKKITLECSQTMGHDKMYWYQQDPGMELHLIHYSYGVNSTEKGDLSSESTVSRIRTEHFPLTLESARPSHTSQYLCASSASWTGITQETQYFGPGTRLLVL.

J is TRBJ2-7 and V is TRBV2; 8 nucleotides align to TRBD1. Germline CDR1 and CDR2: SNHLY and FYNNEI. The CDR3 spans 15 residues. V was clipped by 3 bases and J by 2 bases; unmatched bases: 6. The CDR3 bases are TGTGCCAGCAGTGAGATGGACAGGGTGGCCTACGAGCAGTACTTC. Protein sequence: CASSEMDRVAYEQYF.

The DNA for the CDR3 is TGTGCCAGCTCGCCTGGACAGGGGGCTTACTATGGCTACACCTTC. Protein sequence: CASSPGQGAYYGYTF. The chain employs TRBV18 and TRBJ1-2, with 11 bases identical to TRBD1. This CDR3 is 15 amino acids long. Looked up from germline, CDR1 is KGHSH and CDR2 is LQKENI. V lost 6 bases to trimming and J lost 3 bases; unmatched junction nucleotides: 6.

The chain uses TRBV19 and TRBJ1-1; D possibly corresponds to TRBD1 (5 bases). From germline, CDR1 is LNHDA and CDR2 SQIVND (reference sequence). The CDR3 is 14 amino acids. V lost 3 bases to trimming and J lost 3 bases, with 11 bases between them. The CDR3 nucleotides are TGTGCCAGTAGTATGTGGGGAGGGGACACTGAAGCTTTCTTT. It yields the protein CASSMWGGDTEAFF.

The CDR3 here is CASSLGQGGNTGELFF. The CDR3 bases are TGTGCCAGCAGCTTAGGACAGGGAGGGAACACCGGGGAGCTGTTTTTT. The J gene is TRBJ2-2, the V gene TRBV7-8; D possibly corresponds to TRBD1 (7 bases). V lost 1 base and J 1 base, leaving 10 bases between the germline ends. Germline V lookup: CDR1 SGHVS, CDR2 FQNEAQ. CDR3 length: 16 amino acids.

Written as DNA, the CDR3 is TGTGCCAGCAAAAGCGGGAGCTCCTACGAGCAGTACTTC. This codes for CASKSGSSYEQYF. The chain recombines TRBV28 with TRBJ2-7; 8 bases fit TRBD2. The CDR3 length is 13 residues. With V trimmed by 7 bases and J by 0 bases, 2 bases remained unmatched. The germline V gene has CDR1 MDHEN and CDR2 SYDVKM.

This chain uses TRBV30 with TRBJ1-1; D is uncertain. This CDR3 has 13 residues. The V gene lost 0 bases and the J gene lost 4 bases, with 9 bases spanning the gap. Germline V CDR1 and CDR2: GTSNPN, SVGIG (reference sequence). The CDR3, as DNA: TGTGCCTGGAGTGTTGGGGAGTTCACTGAAGCTTTCTTT. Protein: CAWSVGEFTEAFF.

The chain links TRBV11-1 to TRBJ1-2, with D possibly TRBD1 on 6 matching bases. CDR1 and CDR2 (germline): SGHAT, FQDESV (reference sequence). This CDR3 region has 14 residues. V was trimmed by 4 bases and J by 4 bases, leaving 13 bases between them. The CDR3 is CASSSQGLSYGYTF. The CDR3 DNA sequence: TGTGCCAGCAGCTCACAGGGTCTGAGCTATGGCTACACCTTC.

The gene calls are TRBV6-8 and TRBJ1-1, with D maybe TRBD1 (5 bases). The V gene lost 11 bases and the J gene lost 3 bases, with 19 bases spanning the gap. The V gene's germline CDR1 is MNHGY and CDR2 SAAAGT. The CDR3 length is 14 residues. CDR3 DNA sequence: TGTGCCCGCGCCTGGGGGGTACTCGACACTGAAGCTTTCTTT. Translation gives CARAWGVLDTEAFF.

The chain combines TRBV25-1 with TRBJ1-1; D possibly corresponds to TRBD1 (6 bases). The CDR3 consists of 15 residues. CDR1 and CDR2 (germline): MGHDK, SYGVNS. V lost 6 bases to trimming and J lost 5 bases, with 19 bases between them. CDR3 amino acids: CASSVGGLGRTEAFF. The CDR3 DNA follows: TGTGCCAGCAGCGTGGGGGGGCTGGGGCGGACTGAAGCTTTCTTT.

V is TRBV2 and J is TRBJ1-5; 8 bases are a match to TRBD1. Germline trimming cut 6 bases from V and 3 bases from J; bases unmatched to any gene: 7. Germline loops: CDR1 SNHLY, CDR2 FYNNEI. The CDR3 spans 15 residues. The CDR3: CASSDRGLNNQPQHF. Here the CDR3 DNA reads TGTGCCAGCAGCGACAGGGGTCTAAACAATCAGCCCCAGCATTTT.

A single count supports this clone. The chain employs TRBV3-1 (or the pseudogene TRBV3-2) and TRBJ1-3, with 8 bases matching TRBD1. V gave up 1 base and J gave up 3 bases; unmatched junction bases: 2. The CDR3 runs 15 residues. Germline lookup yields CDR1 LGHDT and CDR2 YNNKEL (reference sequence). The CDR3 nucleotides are TGTGCCAGCAGCCAAGGCAGGGGGCTTGGAAACACCATATATTTT. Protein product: CASSQGRGLGNTIYF.

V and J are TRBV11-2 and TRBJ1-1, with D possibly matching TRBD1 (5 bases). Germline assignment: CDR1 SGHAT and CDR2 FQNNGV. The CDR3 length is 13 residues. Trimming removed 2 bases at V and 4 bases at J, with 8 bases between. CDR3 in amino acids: CASSLSRGTEAFF. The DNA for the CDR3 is TGTGCCAGCAGCTTAAGTAGGGGCACTGAAGCTTTCTTT.

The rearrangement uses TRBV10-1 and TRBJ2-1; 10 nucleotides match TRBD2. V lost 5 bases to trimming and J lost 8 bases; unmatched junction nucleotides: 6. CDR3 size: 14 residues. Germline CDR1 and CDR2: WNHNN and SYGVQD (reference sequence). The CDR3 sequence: CASSSEREGDEQFF. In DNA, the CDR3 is TGCGCCAGCAGTTCAGAGCGGGAGGGGGATGAGCAGTTCTTC.

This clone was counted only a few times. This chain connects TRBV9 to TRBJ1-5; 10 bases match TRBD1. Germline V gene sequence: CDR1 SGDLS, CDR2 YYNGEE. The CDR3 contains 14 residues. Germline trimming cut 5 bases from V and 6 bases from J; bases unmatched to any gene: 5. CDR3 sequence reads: CASSPGTGVQPQHF. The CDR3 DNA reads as TGTGCCAGCAGTCCCGGGACAGGGGTTCAGCCCCAGCATTTT.

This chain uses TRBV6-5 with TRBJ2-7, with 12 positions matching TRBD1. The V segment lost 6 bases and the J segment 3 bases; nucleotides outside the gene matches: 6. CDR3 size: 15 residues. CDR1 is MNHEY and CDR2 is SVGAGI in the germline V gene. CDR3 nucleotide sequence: TGTGCCAGCAGGCTCGGGACAGGGGGCAACTACGAGCAGTACTTC. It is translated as CASRLGTGGNYEQYF.

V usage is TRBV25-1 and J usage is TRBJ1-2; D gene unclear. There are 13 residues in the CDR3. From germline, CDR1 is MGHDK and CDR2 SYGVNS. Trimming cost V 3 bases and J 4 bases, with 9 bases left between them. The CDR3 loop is CASSDAGLYGYTF. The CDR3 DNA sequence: TGTGCCAGCAGTGACGCTGGACTCTATGGCTACACCTTC.

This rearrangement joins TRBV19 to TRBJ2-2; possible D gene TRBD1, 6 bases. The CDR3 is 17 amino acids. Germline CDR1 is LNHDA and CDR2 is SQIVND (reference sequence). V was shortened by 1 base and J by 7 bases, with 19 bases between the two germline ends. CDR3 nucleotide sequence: TGTGCCAGTAGTATAGGCCCAGGGGTAATGGTGGGCGGGGAGCTGTTTTTT. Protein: CASSIGPGVMVGGELFF.

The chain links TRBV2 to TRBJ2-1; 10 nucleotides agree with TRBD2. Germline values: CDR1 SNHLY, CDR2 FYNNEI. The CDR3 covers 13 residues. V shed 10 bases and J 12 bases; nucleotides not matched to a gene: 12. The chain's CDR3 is CAINPGLAIGQFF. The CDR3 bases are TGTGCCATCAACCCGGGACTAGCGATCGGGCAGTTCTTC.

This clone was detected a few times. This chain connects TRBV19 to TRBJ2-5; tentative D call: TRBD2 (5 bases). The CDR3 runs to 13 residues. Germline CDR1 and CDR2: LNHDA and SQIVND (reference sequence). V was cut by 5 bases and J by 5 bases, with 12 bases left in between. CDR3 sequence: CASSYTRGETQYF. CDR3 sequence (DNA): TGTGCCAGTAGTTACACCCGCGGGGAGACCCAGTACTTC.

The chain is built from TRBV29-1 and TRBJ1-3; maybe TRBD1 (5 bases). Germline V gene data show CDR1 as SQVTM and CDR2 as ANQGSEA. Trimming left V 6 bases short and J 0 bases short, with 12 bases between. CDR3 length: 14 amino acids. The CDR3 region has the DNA TGCAGCGTATCGGGGGGGAGCTCTGGAAACACCATATATTTT. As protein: CSVSGGSSGNTIYF.

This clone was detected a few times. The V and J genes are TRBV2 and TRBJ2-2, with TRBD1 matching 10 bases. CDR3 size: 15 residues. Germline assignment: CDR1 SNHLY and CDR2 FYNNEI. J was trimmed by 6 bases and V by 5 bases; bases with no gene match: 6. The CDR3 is CASSYRDRGAGELFF. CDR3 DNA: TGTGCCAGCAGTTACCGGGACAGGGGCGCCGGGGAGCTGTTTTTT.